The T cell receptor beta chain described here comes from a study of vaccination effects on CD4 cells after COVID-19. In the study overall: Participants each got two BNT162b2 or mRNA-1273 vaccine doses. Study conclusions and caveats: Clones that were induced by infection or by vaccine showed marked contraction late after vaccination.

The protocol was immunoSEQ multiplex PCR, while the TCRdb copy is restricted to in-frame clones and leaves out a portion. The repertoire includes just under 45,000 clones, around 78% of them detected once, and under 14% sits in the top ten. In the ViraFEST assay, antigen-specific CD4+ clonotypes were identified by expansion after peptide-pool stimulation. Following 10 days of culture, CD4+ T cells were isolated. Having tested negative for nucleocapsid antibodies, the vaccine recipients showed no prior SARS-CoV-2 infection. Concerning this clone itself: Its antigen is unknown.

Per germline, CDR1 SGHNT and CDR2 YYREEE (reference sequence). V lost 0 bases, J lost 8 bases, and 11 bases lay in between. The CDR3 has 13 residues. The genes are TRBV5-4 and TRBJ1-2, with D unresolved. The sample consisted of CD4+ T cells from PBMCs cultured with SARS-CoV-2 spike peptides, taken before COVID-19 vaccination. The TCR comes from a human donor who received a COVID-19 vaccine. CDR3 nucleotide sequence: TGTGCCAGCAGCTTGGATTGGGAATGGGGCTACACCTTC. As protein: CASSLDWEWGYTF.